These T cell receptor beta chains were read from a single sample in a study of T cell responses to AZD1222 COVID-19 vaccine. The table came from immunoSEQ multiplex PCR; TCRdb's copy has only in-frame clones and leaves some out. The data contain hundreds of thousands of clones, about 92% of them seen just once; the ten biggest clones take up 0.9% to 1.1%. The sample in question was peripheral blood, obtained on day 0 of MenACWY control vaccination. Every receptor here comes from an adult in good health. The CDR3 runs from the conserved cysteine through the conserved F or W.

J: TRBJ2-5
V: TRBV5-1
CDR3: CASSLRYERGSGETQYF

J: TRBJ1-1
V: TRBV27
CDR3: CASSLLPRNTEAFF

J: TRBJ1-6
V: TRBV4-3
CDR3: CASSQAGTSNSPLHF

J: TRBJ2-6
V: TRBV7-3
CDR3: CASTGPSGANVLTF

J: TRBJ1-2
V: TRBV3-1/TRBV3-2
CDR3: CASSLGTGSGYTF

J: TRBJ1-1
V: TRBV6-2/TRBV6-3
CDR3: CASSPTGQGVGGTEAFF

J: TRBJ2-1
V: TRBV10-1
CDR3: CASQGRDGMGNEQFF

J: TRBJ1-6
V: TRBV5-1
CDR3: CASSQGEGADNSPLHF

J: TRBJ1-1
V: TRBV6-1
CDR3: CASSEWENTEAFF

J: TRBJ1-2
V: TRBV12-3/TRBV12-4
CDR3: CASSRLNYGYTF

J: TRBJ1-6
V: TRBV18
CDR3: CASSLDRVASPLHF

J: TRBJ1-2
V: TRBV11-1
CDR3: CASSESGGARYGYTF

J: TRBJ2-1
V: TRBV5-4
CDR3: CASSFGGSLGGEQFF

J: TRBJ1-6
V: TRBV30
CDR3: CAWSEQSRGTDNSPLHF

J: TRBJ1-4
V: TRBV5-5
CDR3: CASSLQGRNEKLFF

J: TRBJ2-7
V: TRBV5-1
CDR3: CASRDGTGNYEQYF

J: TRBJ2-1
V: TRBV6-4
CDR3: CASSRLAGGPNEQFF

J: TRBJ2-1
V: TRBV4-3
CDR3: CASSQDLLAGYNEQFF

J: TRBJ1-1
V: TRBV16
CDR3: CASSPMGTEAFF

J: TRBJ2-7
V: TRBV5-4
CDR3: CASSRDRAEQYF

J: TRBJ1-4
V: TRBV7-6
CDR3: CASRGQSNEKLFF

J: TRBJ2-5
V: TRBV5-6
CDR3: CASSVYGLAEKQETQYF

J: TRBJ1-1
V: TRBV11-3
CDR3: CASSLGVNTEAFF

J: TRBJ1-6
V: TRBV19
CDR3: CASNPDGTGSPLHF

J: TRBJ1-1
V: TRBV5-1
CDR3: CASSSSLNTEAFF

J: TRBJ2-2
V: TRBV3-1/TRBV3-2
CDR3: CASSQGRNTGELFF

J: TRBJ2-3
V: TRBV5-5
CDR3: CASSLRDRGTDTQYF